This TCR beta chain was retrieved from a study of OX40 agonist ivuxolimab in advanced cancers. The overall study: Three patients, one with hepatocellular carcinoma and two with cutaneous melanoma, responded partially.

As for this clone: Its antigen is still unknown.

Study conclusions and caveats: Average numbers of expanded clones were greater in CD8+ T cells than in CD4+.

Assay used: immunoSEQ multiplex PCR; TCRdb lists only in-frame clones, some missing. Here the sample spans 65,000 to 85,000 clones, about 93% being singletons. This TCR derives from an adult with an advanced solid tumor such as melanoma, head and neck, liver or kidney cancer. Source: CD4+ or CD8+ T cells sorted from blood, taken in a trial of the OX40 agonist ivuxolimab.

As DNA, the CDR3 is TGCGCCAGCAGTGAGTTCAGGGCAGCAGAAGCTTTCTTT. Translation gives CASSEFRAAEAFF. The gene calls are TRBV10-2 and TRBJ1-1; perhaps TRBD1 as D (5 bases). The germline V gene has CDR1 WSHSY and CDR2 SAAADI. The CDR3 has 13 amino acids. Between the trimmed V and J ends, which lost 1 base and 8 bases, there was a span of 11 bases.